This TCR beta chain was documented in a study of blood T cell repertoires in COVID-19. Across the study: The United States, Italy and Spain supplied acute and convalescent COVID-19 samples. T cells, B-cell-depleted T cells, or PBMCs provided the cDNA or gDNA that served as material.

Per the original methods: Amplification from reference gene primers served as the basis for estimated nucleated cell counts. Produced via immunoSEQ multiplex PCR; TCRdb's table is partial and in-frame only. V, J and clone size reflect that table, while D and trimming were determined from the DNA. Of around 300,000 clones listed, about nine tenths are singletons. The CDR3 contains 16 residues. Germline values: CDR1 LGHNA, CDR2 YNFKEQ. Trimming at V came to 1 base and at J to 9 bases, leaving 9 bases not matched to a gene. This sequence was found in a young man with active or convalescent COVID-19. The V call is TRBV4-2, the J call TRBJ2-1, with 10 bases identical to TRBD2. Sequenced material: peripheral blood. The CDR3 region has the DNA TGTGCCAGCAGCCAAGCCCCGCAGCGGGAGGGCCGTGAGCAGTTCTTC. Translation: CASSQAPQREGREQFF.